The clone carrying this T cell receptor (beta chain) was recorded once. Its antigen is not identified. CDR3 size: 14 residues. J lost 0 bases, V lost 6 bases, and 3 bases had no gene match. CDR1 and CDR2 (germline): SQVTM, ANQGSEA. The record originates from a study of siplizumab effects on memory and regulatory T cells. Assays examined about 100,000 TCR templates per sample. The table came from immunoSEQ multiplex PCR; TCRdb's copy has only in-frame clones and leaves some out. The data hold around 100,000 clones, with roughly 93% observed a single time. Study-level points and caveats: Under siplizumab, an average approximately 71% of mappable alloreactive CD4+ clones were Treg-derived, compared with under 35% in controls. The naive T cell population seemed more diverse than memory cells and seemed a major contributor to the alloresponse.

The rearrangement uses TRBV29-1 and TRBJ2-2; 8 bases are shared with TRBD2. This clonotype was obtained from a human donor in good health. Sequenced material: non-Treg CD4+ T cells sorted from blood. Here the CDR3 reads CSVGGLANTGELFF. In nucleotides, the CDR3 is TGCAGCGTGGGGGGACTAGCGAACACCGGGGAGCTGTTTTTT.